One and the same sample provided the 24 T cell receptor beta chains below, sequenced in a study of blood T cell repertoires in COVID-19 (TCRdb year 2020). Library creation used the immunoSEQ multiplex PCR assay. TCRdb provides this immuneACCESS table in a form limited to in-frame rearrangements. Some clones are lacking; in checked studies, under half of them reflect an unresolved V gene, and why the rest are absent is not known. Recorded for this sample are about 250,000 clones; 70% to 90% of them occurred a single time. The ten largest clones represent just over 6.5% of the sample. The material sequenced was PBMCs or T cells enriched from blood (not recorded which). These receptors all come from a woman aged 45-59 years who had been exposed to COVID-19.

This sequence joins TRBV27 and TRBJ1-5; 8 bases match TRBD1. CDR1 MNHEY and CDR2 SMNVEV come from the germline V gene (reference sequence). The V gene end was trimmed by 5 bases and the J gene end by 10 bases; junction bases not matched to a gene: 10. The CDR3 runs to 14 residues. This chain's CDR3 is CASSRTGSLGPQHF. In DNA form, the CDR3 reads TGTGCCAGCAGTAGGACAGGGTCCTTGGGTCCCCAGCATTTT.

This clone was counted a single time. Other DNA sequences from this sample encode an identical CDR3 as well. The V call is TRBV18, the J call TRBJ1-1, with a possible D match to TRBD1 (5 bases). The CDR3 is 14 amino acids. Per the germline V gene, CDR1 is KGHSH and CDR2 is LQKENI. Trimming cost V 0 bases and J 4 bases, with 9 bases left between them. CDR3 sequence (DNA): TGTGCCAGCTCACCACCTTCCGGGGGCACTGAAGCTTTCTTT. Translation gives CASSPPSGGTEAFF.

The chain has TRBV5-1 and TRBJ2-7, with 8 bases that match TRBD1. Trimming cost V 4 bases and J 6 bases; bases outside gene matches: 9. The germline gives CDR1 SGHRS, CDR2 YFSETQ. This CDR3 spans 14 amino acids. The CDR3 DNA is TGCGCCAGCAGCCCAAGAACAGGGGGTGGCGAGCAGTACTTC. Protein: CASSPRTGGGEQYF.

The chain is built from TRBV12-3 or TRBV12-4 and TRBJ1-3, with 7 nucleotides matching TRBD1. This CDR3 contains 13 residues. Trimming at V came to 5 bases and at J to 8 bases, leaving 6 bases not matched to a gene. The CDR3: CASSGQAVDTIYF. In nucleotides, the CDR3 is TGTGCCAGCAGTGGACAGGCGGTAGACACCATATATTTT.

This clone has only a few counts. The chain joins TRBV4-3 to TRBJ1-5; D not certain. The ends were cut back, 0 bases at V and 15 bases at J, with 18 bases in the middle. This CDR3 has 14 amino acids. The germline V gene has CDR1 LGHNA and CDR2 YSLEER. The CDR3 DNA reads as TGCGCCAGCAGCCAAGAAATCGCGGCACCTCGTGTGCATTTT. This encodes CASSQEIAAPRVHF.

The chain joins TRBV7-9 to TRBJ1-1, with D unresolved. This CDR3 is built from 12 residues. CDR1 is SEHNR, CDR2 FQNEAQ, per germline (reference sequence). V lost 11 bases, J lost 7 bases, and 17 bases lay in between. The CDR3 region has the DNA TGTGCCTCCGCAACTACCCGACTTGAAGCTTTCTTT. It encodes CASATTRLEAFF.

CDR3 protein: CASAGDRTSGANVLTF. In DNA, the CDR3 is TGTGCCAGCGCGGGGGACAGGACCTCTGGGGCCAACGTCCTGACTTTC. This chain links TRBV9 with TRBJ2-6; maybe TRBD1 (8 bases). The CDR3 is 16 amino acids. Germline-derived CDR1 and CDR2 are SGDLS and YYNGEE. Deletions cut 7 bases from V and 0 bases from J, with 14 bases between.

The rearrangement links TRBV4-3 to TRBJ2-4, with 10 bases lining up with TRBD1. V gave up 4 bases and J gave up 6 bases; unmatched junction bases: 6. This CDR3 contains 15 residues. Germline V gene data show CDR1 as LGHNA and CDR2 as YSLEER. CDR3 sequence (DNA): TGCGCCAGCAGCCTCTACGGACAGGGGGGAAACATTCAGTACTTC. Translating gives CASSLYGQGGNIQYF.

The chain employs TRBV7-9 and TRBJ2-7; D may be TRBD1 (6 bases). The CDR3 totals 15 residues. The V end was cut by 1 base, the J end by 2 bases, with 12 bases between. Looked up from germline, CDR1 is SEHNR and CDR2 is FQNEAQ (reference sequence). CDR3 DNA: TGTGCCAGCAGCTTAGACAGGGCCTCCGCCTACGAGCAGTACTTC. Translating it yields CASSLDRASAYEQYF.

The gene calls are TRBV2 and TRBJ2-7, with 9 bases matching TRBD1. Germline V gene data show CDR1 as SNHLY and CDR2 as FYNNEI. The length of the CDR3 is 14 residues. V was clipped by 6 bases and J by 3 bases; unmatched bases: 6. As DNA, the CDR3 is TGTGCCAGCAGGGAGACAGGGGGGTACTACGAGCAGTACTTC. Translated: CASRETGGYYEQYF.

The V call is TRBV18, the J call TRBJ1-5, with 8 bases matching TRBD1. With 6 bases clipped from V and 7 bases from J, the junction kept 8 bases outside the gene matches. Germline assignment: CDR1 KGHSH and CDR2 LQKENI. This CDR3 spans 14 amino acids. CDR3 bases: TGTGCCAGCTCGCCTGACAGGGGACGGCAGCCCCAGCATTTT. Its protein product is CASSPDRGRQPQHF.

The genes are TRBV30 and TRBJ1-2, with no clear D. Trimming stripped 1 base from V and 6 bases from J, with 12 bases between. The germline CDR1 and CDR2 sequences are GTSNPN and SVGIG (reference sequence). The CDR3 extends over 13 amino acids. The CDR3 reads CAWSGPIGDGYTF. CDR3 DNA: TGTGCCTGGAGTGGTCCTATCGGGGATGGCTACACCTTC.

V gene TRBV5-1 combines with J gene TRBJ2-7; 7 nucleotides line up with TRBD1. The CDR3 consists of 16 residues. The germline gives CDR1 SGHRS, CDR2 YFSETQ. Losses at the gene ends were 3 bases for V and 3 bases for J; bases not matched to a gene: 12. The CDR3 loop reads CASSWRTGQEFYEQYF. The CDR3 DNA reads TGCGCCAGCAGCTGGAGGACCGGACAGGAGTTCTACGAGCAGTACTTC.

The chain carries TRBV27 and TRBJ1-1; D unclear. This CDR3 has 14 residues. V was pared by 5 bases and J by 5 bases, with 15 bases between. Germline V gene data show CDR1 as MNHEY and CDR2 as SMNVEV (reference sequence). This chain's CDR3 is CASSGPGSGTEAFF. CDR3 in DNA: TGTGCCAGCAGTGGCCCTGGCTCGGGTACTGAAGCTTTCTTT.

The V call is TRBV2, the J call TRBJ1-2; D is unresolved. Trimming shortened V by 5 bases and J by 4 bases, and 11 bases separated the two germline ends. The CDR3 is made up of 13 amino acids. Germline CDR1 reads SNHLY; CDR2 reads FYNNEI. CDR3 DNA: TGTGCCAGCAGTCTATTAGTCCCCTATGGCTACACCTTC. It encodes CASSLLVPYGYTF. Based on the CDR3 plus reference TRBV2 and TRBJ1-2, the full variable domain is EPEVTQTPSHQVTQMGQEVILRCVPISNHLYFYWYRQILGQKVEFLVSFYNNEISEKSEIFDDQFSVERPDGSNFTLKIRSTKLEDSAMYFCASSLLVPYGYTFGSGTRLTVV.

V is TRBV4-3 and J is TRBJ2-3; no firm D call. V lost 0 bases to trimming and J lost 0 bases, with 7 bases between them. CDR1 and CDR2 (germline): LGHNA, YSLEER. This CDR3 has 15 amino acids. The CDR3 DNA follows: TGCGCCAGCAGCCAAGATGGAGTTAGCACAGATACGCAGTATTTT. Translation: CASSQDGVSTDTQYF.

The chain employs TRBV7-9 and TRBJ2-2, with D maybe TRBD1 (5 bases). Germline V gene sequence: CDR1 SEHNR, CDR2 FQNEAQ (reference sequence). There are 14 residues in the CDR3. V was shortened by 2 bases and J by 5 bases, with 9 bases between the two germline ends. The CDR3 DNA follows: TGTGCCAGCAGCTTAACCGCAGGGACCGGGGAGCTGTTTTTT. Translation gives CASSLTAGTGELFF.

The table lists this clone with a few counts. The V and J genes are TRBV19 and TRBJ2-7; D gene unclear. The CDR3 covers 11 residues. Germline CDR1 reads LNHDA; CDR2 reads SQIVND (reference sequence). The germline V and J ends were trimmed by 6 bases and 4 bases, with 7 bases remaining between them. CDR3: CASRRGYEQYF. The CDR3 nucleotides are TGTGCCAGTAGGAGAGGTTACGAGCAGTACTTC.

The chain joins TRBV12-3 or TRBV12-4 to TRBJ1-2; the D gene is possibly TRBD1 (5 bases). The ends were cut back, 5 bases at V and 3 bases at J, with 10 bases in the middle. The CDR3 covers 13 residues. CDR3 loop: CASSAGRYYGYTF. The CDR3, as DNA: TGTGCCAGCAGTGCAGGGAGGTACTATGGCTACACCTTC.

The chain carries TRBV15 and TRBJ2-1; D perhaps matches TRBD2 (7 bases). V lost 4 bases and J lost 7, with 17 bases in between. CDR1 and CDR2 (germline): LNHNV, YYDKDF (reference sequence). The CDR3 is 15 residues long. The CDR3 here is CATSIGGGPTNEQFF. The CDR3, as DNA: TGTGCCACCAGCATTGGGGGGGGGCCCACTAATGAGCAGTTCTTC.

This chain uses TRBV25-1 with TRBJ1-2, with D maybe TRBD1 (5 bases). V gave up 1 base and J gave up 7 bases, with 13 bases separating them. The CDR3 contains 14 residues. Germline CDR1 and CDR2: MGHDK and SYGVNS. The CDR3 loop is CASSESGEKGGYTF. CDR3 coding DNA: TGTGCCAGCAGTGAATCGGGGGAAAAGGGTGGCTACACCTTC.

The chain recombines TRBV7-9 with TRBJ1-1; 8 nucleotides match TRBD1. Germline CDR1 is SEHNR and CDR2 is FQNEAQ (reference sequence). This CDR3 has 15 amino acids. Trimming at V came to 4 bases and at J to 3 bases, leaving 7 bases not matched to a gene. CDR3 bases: TGTGCCAGCAGCTCCCAACCGGACAGGGACACTGAAGCTTTCTTT. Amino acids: CASSSQPDRDTEAFF.

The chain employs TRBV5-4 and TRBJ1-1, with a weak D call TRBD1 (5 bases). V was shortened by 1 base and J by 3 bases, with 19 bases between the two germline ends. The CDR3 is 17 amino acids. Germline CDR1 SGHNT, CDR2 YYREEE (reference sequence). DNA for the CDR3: TGTGCCAGCAGCTTGTATTTCCGGGCAGGGAGGGACACTGAAGCTTTCTTT. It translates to CASSLYFRAGRDTEAFF.

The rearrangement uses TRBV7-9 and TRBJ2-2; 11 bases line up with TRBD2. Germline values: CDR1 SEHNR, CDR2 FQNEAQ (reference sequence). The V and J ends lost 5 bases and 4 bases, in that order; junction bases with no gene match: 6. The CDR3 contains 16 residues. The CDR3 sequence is CASSPTSGGGTGELFF. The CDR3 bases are TGTGCCAGCAGCCCTACTAGCGGGGGAGGCACCGGGGAGCTGTTTTTT.